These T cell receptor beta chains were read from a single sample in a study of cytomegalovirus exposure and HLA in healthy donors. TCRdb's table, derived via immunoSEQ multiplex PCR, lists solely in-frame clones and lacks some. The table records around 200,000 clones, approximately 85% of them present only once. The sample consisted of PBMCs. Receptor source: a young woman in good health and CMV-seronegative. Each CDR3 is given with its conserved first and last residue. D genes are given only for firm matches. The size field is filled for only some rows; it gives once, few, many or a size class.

CDR3: CASSLMGAQETQYF
DNA: TGTGCCAGCAGTTTAATGGGGGCACAAGAGACCCAGTACTTC
size: NA
D: NA
J: TRBJ2-5
V: TRBV27

CDR3: CASSRGDRGNEKLFF
DNA: TGTGCCAGCAGCCGGGGGGACAGGGGAAATGAAAAACTGTTTTTT
size: once
D: TRBD1
J: TRBJ1-4
V: TRBV28

CDR3: CASSSRGAGGSPLHF
DNA: TGTGCCAGCAGTTCCAGGGGAGCAGGTGGATCACCCCTCCACTTT
size: once
D: NA
J: TRBJ1-6
V: TRBV28

CDR3: CASSKTGGFTGELFF
DNA: TGTGCCAGCAGCAAGACAGGGGGCTTCACCGGGGAGCTGTTTTTT
size: few
D: TRBD1
J: TRBJ2-2
V: TRBV6-5

CDR3: CASSSTVLYGYTF
DNA: TGTGCCAGCAGCTCCACAGTACTTTATGGCTACACCTTC
size: few
D: NA
J: TRBJ1-2
V: TRBV7-9

CDR3: CASSGRGTVGTGELFF
DNA: TGTGCCAGTAGTGGAAGGGGGACAGTGGGCACCGGGGAGCTGTTTTTT
size: once
D: TRBD1
J: TRBJ2-2
V: TRBV19

CDR3: CASSGQGNTGELFF
DNA: TGTGCCAGCAGTGGACAGGGGAACACCGGGGAGCTGTTTTTT
size: NA
D: TRBD1
J: TRBJ2-2
V: TRBV27

CDR3: CASSPSGGDYDTQYF
DNA: TGTGCCAGCAGCCCCTCGGGGGGCGATTACGATACGCAGTATTTT
size: NA
D: NA
J: TRBJ2-3
V: TRBV5-8

CDR3: CASSSDSGNQPQHF
DNA: TGTGCCAGCAGCTCGGACAGTGGGAATCAGCCCCAGCATTTT
size: NA
D: NA
J: TRBJ1-5
V: TRBV2

CDR3: CSARGGRNEKLFF
DNA: TGCAGCGCGAGGGGGGGGCGAAATGAAAAACTGTTTTTT
size: NA
D: NA
J: TRBJ1-4
V: TRBV29-1

CDR3: CATSRGEGLAGDEQYF
DNA: TGTGCCACCAGCAGAGGGGAGGGACTAGCGGGGGATGAGCAGTACTTC
size: once
D: TRBD2
J: TRBJ2-7
V: TRBV15

CDR3: CASSLVRGGQRPYNEQFF
DNA: TGTGCCAGCAGTTTGGTTCGAGGAGGACAGCGTCCCTACAATGAGCAGTTCTTC
size: NA
D: NA
J: TRBJ2-1
V: TRBV27

CDR3: CASSLAPSGATDTQYF
DNA: TGTGCCAGCAGCTTAGCGCCTAGCGGGGCCACAGATACGCAGTATTTT
size: NA
D: TRBD2
J: TRBJ2-3
V: TRBV7-2